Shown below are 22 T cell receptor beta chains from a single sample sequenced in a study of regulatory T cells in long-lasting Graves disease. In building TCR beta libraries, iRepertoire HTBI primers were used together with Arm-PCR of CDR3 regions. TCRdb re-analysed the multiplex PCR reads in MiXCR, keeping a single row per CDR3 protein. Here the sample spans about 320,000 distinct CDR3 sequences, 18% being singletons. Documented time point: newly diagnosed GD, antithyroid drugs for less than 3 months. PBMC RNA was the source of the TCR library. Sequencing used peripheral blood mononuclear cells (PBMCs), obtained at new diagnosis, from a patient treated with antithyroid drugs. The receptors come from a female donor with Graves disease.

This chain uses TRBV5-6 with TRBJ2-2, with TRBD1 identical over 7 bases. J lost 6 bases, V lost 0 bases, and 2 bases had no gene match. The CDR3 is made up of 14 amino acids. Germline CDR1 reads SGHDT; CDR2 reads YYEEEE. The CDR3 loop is CASSLGQGPGELFF. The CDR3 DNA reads TGTGCCAGCAGCTTGGGACAGGGCCCCGGGGAGCTGTTTTTT.

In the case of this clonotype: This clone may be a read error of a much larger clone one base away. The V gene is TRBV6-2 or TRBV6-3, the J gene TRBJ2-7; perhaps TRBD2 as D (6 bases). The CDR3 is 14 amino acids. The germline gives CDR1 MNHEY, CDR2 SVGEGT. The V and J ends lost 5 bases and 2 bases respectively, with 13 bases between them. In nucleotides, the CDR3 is TGTGCCAGCAGTGGAGGGAGCGCTGCCTACGAGCAGTACTTC. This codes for CASSGGSAAYEQYF.

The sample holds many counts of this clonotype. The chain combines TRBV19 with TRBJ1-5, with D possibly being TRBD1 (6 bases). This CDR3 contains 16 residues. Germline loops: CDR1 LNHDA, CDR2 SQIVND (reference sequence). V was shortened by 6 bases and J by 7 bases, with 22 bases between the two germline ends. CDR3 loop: CASRGRQAFVEQPQHF. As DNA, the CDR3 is TGTGCCAGTAGGGGGAGACAGGCGTTTGTTGAACAGCCCCAGCATTTT.

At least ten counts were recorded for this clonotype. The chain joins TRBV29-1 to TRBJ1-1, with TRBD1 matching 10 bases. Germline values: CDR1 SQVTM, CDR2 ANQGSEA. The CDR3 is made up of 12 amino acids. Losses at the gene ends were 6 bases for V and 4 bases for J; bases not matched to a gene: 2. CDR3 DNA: TGCAGCGTGGACAGGGGGATCACTGAAGCTTTCTTT. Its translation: CSVDRGITEAFF.

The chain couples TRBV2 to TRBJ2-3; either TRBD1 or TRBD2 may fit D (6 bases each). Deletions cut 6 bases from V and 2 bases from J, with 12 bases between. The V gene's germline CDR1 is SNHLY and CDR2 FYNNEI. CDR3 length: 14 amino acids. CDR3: CASRPRGLTDTQYF. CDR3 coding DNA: TGTGCCAGCAGGCCACGGGGGCTCACAGATACGCAGTATTTT.

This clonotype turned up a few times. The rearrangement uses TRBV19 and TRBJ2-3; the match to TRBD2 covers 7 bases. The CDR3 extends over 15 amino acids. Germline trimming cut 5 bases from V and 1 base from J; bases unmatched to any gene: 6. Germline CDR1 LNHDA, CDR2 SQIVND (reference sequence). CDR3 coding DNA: TGTGCCAGTAGTTACCGGGACTACCGCACAGATACGCAGTATTTT. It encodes CASSYRDYRTDTQYF.

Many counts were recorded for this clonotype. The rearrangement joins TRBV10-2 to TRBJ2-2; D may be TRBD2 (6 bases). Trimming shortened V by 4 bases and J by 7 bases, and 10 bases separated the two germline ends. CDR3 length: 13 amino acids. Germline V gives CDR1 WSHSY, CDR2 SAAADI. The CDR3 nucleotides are TGCGCCAGCAGTGTCGGGACTCACGGGGAGCTGTTTTTT. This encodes CASSVGTHGELFF.

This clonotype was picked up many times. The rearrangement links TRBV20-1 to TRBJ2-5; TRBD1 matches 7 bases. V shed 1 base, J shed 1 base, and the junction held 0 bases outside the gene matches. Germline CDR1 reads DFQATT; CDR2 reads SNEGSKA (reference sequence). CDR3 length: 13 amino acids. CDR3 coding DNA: TGCAGTGCTAGAGCAGGGGGCCAAGAGACCCAGTACTTC. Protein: CSARAGGQETQYF.

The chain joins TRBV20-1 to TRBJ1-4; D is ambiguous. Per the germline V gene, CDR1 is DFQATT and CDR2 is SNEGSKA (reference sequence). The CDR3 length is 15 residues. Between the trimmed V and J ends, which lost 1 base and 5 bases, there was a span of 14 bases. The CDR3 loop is CSARGPQHGNEKLFF. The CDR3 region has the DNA TGCAGTGCTAGAGGTCCCCAACATGGCAATGAAAAACTGTTTTTT.

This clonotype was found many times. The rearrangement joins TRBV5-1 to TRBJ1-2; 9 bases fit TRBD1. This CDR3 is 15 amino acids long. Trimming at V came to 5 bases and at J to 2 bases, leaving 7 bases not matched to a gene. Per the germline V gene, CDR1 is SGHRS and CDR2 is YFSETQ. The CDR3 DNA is TGCGCCAGCAGACCTCGGACAGGGGCGAACTATGGCTACACCTTC. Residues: CASRPRTGANYGYTF. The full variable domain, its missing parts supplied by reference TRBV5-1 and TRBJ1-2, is KAGVTQTPRYLIKTRGQQVTLSCSPISGHRSVSWYQQTPGQGLQFLFEYFSETQRNKGNFPGRFSGRQFSNSRSEMNVSTLELGDSALYLCASRPRTGANYGYTFGSGTRLTVV.

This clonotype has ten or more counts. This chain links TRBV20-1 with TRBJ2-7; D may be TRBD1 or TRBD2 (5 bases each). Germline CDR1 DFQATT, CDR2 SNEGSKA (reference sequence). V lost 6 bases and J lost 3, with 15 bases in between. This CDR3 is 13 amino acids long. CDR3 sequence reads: CSAVGPSIYEQYF. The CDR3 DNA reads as TGCAGTGCCGTGGGACCTAGCATCTACGAGCAGTACTTC.

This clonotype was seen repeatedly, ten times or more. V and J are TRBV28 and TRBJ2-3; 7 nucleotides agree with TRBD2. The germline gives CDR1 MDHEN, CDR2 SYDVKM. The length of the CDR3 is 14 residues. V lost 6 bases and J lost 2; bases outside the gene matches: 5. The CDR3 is CASRGGHPTDTQYF. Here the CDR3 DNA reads TGTGCCAGCAGGGGAGGGCATCCCACAGATACGCAGTATTTT.

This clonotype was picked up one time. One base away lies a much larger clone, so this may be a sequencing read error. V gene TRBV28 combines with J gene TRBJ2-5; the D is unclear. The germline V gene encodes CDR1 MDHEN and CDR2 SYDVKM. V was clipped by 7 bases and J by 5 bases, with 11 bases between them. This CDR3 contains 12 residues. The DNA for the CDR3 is TGTGCCAGCATAACTCCCGGTGAGACCCAGTACTTC. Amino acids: CASITPGETQYF.

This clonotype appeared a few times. The CDR3 DNA reads TGCGCCAGCAGTGAGCTGAGCAATGAGCAGTTCTTC. It translates to CASSELSNEQFF. The chain employs TRBV10-2 and TRBJ2-1; no firm D call. CDR3 length: 12 residues. Germline CDR1 is WSHSY and CDR2 is SAAADI. Trimming took 2 bases from V and 6 from J, leaving 5 bases between them.

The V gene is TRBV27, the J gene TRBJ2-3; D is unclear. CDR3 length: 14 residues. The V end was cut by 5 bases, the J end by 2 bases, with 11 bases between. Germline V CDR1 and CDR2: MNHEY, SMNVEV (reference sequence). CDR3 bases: TGTGCCAGCAGTCCCTGGGAAATCACAGATACGCAGTATTTT. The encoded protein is CASSPWEITDTQYF.

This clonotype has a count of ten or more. The chain's CDR3 is CATIGTSGNEQFF. The CDR3 DNA is TGTGCCACCATTGGGACTAGTGGCAATGAGCAGTTCTTC. J is TRBJ2-1 and V is TRBV24-1; 8 bases agree with TRBD2. V lost 8 bases, J lost 6 bases, and 5 bases stayed unmatched. Germline V gene lookup returns CDR1 KGHDR and CDR2 SFDVKD. CDR3 size: 13 residues.

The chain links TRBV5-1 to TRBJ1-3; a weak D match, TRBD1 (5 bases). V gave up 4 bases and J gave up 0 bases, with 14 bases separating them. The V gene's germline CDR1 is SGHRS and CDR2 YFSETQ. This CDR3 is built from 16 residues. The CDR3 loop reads CASSRDGQSSGNTIYF. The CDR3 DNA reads TGCGCCAGCAGCCGGGACGGCCAGAGCTCTGGAAACACCATATATTTT.

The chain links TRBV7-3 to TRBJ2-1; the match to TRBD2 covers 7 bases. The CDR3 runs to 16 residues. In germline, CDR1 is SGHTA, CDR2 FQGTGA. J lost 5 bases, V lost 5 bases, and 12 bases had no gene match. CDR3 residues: CASSPMGGGLDNEQFF. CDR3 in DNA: TGTGCCAGCAGCCCGATGGGGGGGGGTTTGGACAATGAGCAGTTCTTC.

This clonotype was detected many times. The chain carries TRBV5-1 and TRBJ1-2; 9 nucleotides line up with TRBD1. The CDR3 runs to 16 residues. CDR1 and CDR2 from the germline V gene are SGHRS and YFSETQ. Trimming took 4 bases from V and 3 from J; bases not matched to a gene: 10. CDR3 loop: CASSPRWDRAHYGYTF. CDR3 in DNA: TGCGCCAGCAGCCCAAGATGGGACAGGGCTCACTATGGCTACACCTTC.

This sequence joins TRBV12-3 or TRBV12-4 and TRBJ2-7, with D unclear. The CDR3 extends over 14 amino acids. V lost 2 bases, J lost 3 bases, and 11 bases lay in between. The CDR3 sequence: CASSLSGFFYEQYF. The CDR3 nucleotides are TGTGCCAGCAGTTTAAGTGGTTTTTTCTACGAGCAGTACTTC.

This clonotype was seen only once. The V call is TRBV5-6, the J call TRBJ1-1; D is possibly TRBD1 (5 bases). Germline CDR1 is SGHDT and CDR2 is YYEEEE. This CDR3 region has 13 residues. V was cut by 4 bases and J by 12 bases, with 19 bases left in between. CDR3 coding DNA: TGTGCCAGCAGCCCCAGTCGACAGATGAAAACTTTCTTT. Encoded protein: CASSPSRQMKTFF.

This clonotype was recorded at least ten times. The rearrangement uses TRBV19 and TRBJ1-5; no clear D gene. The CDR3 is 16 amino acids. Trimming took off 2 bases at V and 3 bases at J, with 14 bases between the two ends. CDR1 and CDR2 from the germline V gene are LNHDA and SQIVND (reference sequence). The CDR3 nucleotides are TGTGCCAGTAGTATAAACAGAGTCACATACAATCAGCCCCAGCATTTT. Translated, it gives CASSINRVTYNQPQHF. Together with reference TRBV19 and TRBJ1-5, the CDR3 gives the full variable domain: DGGITQSPKYLFRKEGQNVTLSCEQNLNHDAMYWYRQDPGQGLRLIYYSQIVNDFQKGDIAEGYSVSREKKESFPLTVTSAQKNPTAFYLCASSINRVTYNQPQHFGDGTRLSIL.